The sequence of this TCR beta chain was determined in a study of blood T cell repertoires in COVID-19. Germline V gene sequence: CDR1 SGHTA, CDR2 FQGTGA. The CDR3 is 16 amino acids. V dropped 4 bases and J dropped 3; count of bases not matched to a gene: 6. The method was immunoSEQ multiplex PCR; TCRdb's version includes in-frame clones alone and lacks a portion of them. Of a few hundred thousand clones listed, approximately 83% were seen once; the top ten hold roughly 4.3%. This clone was seen once. Sample: PBMCs or T cells enriched from blood (not recorded which). The V gene is TRBV7-3, the J gene TRBJ1-5, with 10 bases identical to TRBD1. The origin of this receptor is a woman in her twenties or thirties who had recovered from COVID-19. In nucleotides, the CDR3 is TGTGCCAGCAGCTCCTTTGGGACAGGGGCCAATCAGCCCCAGCATTTT. It encodes CASSSFGTGANQPQHF. The whole variable domain, remainder taken from reference TRBV7-3 and TRBJ1-5, is GAGVSQTPSNKVTEKGKYVELRCDPISGHTALYWYRQSLGQGPEFLIYFQGTGAADDSGLPNDRFFAVRPEGSVSTLKIQRTERGDSAVYLCASSSFGTGANQPQHFGDGTRLSIL.